Following are 15 T cell receptor beta chains from one sample sequenced in a study of T-cell memory formation after mild COVID-19. A single record per CDR3 protein comes from TCRdb applying MiXCR to the 5' RACE reads. In the table there are 250,000 to 350,000 distinct CDR3 sequences, roughly an eighth of which are singletons. Material for sequencing was PBMCs or a T cell subset sorted from them (not recorded which). These receptors were collected from a man younger than 35 who had mild COVID-19 (a few samples of this study predate the infection). Cell type and time point are not known.

V and J are TRBV18 and TRBJ1-5; D not resolved. V shed 1 base and J shed 4 bases, with 17 bases lying between them. The CDR3 extends over 17 amino acids. Germline assignment: CDR1 KGHSH and CDR2 LQKENI. The CDR3 region is CASSPQPPGPGNQPQHF. The CDR3 DNA follows: TGTGCCAGCTCACCACAGCCCCCCGGGCCTGGAAATCAGCCCCAGCATTTT.

V usage is TRBV5-1 and J usage is TRBJ2-1; D might be TRBD1 or TRBD2, each matching 6 bases. This CDR3 is built from 14 residues. Deletions cut 4 bases from V and 3 bases from J, with 11 bases between. CDR1 is SGHRS, CDR2 YFSETQ, per germline. This chain's CDR3 is CASSGGQGYNEQFF. As DNA, the CDR3 is TGCGCCAGCAGCGGGGGGCAGGGCTACAATGAGCAGTTCTTC.

V usage is TRBV7-2 and J usage is TRBJ2-1, with 9 positions matching TRBD2. The CDR3 sequence is 14 residues long. Germline V gene sequence: CDR1 SGHTA, CDR2 FQGNSA. The V segment lost 8 bases and the J segment 3 bases; nucleotides outside the gene matches: 5. This CDR3 reads CASAGGPNYNEQFF. In DNA, the CDR3 is TGTGCCAGCGCGGGGGGGCCCAACTACAATGAGCAGTTCTTC.

This clonotype was seen only a few times. This chain uses TRBV10-3 with TRBJ1-5, with a tentative D call TRBD1 (5 bases). V was pared by 2 bases and J by 1 base, with 9 bases between. The CDR3 runs 15 residues. Germline V CDR1 and CDR2: ENHRY, SYGVKD. CDR3 bases: TGTGCCATCAGTGAGACAAGGGGAAGCAATCAGCCCCAGCATTTT. Amino acid sequence: CAISETRGSNQPQHF.

This CDR3 is CASRRTGSRSEAFF. CDR3 DNA: TGTGCCAGCAGGAGGACAGGGAGTAGATCTGAAGCTTTCTTT. The genes are TRBV6-2 or TRBV6-3 and TRBJ1-1; 8 bases are shared with TRBD1. From germline, CDR1 is MNHEY and CDR2 SVGEGT. The V segment lost 6 bases and the J segment 6 bases; nucleotides outside the gene matches: 9. The length of the CDR3 is 14 residues.

The chain couples TRBV7-9 to TRBJ1-1; unclear D gene. Trimming shortened V by 8 bases and J by 2 bases, and 15 bases separated the two germline ends. Germline assignment: CDR1 SEHNR and CDR2 FQNEAQ (reference sequence). The CDR3 totals 14 residues. For the CDR3, the DNA is TGTGCCAGCTCCCCGCGGGTCCTCAACACTGAAGCTTTCTTT. It translates to CASSPRVLNTEAFF.

This clonotype was counted only a few times. The rearrangement links TRBV6-1 to TRBJ2-7, with 7 bases aligning to TRBD1. The length of the CDR3 is 14 residues. The junction had 9 bases not matched to a gene; V was cut back by 8 bases and J by 2 bases. The V gene's germline CDR1 is MNHNS and CDR2 SASEGT. As DNA, the CDR3 is TGTGCCAGCGACTTCAGGGGGTCCCCCTACGAGCAGTACTTC. This sequence encodes CASDFRGSPYEQYF.

This clonotype has only a few counts. This chain uses TRBV10-3 with TRBJ2-7, with D unclear. Trimming pared 4 bases from V and 3 bases from J, leaving 10 bases between. Germline values: CDR1 ENHRY, CDR2 SYGVKD. The CDR3 extends over 13 amino acids. The CDR3 spells CAISGEASYEQYV. DNA for the CDR3: TGTGCCATCAGTGGAGAGGCGAGCTACGAGCAGTACGTC.

This clonotype was recorded a few times. The chain links TRBV4-3 to TRBJ1-2; D call uncertain. The length of the CDR3 is 13 residues. The V and J ends lost 3 bases and 6 bases respectively, with 11 bases between them. Per the germline V gene, CDR1 is LGHNA and CDR2 is YSLEER. The CDR3 loop reads CASSHTEHHGYTF. The CDR3 nucleotides read TGCGCCAGCAGCCACACGGAACACCATGGCTACACCTTC.

This clonotype has a handful of counts. The J gene is TRBJ2-7, the V gene TRBV7-2, with D uncertain. This CDR3 is 15 amino acids long. CDR1 and CDR2 from the germline V gene are SGHTA and FQGNSA. V lost 0 bases to trimming and J lost 3 bases, with 12 bases between them. In DNA form, the CDR3 reads TGTGCCAGCAGCTTAGCTGGTTACGGCCTCTACGAGCAGTACGTC. Protein product: CASSLAGYGLYEQYV.

V usage is TRBV20-1 and J usage is TRBJ1-2; 11 bases are shared with TRBD1. The ends lost 7 bases at V and 4 bases at J; junction bases unmatched: 2. CDR1 is DFQATT and CDR2 is SNEGSKA in the germline V gene (reference sequence). The CDR3 sequence is 12 residues long. The CDR3 loop reads CSGTGGFYGYTF. The DNA for the CDR3 is TGCAGTGGGACAGGGGGCTTCTATGGCTACACCTTC.

V usage is TRBV11-2 and J usage is TRBJ2-7, with D tentatively TRBD1 (6 bases). V shed 5 bases and J shed 0 bases, with 11 bases lying between them. Per germline, CDR1 SGHAT and CDR2 FQNNGV. The CDR3 is made up of 14 amino acids. CDR3 bases: TGTGCCAGCAGCCCGGTACAGGGCTCCTACGAGCAGTACGTC. Protein product: CASSPVQGSYEQYV.

J is TRBJ2-7 and V is TRBV28, with 14 nucleotides matching TRBD2. The CDR3 runs to 15 residues. CDR1 is MDHEN and CDR2 is SYDVKM in the germline V gene. The junction had 5 bases not matched to a gene; V was cut back by 4 bases and J by 6 bases. DNA of the CDR3: TGTGCCAGCAGTTCGACTAGCGGGGGGGCCGCCGAGCAGTACGTC. Translating it yields CASSSTSGGAAEQYV.

This clonotype has just a few counts. The rearrangement uses TRBV7-9 and TRBJ2-3; D might be TRBD2 (6 bases). V was trimmed by 3 bases and J by 4 bases, leaving 11 bases between them. This CDR3 has 14 residues. Germline V CDR1 and CDR2: SEHNR, FQNEAQ (reference sequence). As DNA, the CDR3 is TGTGCCAGCAGCTTGGAGGGACGCCCAGATACGCAGTATTTT. Amino acids: CASSLEGRPDTQYF.

This clonotype was counted a few times. The V and J genes are TRBV5-6 and TRBJ1-1; D remains unclear. Germline V CDR1 and CDR2: SGHDT, YYEEEE. The CDR3 length is 13 residues. Trimming cost V 6 bases and J 5 bases, with 14 bases left between them. The CDR3: CASTFKGGTEAFF. Here the CDR3 DNA reads TGTGCCAGCACCTTCAAAGGCGGGACTGAAGCTTTCTTT.